The T cell receptor (beta chain) under discussion was sequenced for a study of blood T cell repertoires in COVID-19. Whole-study context: Samples came from the United States, Italy and Spain, spanning acute and convalescent COVID-19. PBMCs, B-cell-depleted T cells, or T cells were the source of the cDNA or gDNA that made up the material.

Authors' processing steps: Estimates of nucleated cell counts were drawn from the amplification of reference gene primers. Produced via immunoSEQ multiplex PCR; TCRdb's table is partial and in-frame only. From that table come the V and J calls and clone size; the DNA was used to work out D and trimming. The repertoire holds about 80,000 clones, about four fifths seen once, with 10% to 15% in the top ten. CDR1 and CDR2 (germline): SGHVS, FQNEAQ. With V trimmed by 5 bases and J by 0 bases, 9 bases remained unmatched. CDR3 length: 17 amino acids. The TCR sequence derives from an elderly man with acute or convalescent COVID-19. J is TRBJ2-3 and V is TRBV7-8; 9 bases are a match to TRBD2. Sample: peripheral blood. In nucleotides, the CDR3 is TGTGCCAGCAGCACCTTTGGACTAGCGTCCAGCACAGATACGCAGTATTTT. Translation: CASSTFGLASSTDTQYF.